These T cell receptor beta chains were read from a single sample in a study of radiotherapy plus CTLA-4 blockade in lung cancer. Sequenced by immunoSEQ multiplex PCR; TCRdb stores in-frame clones only, minus some. The sample records under 90,000 clones, about three quarters being singletons. The material was peripheral blood, obtained from a patient treated with radiotherapy plus ipilimumab. The receptors stem from a human donor with non-small cell lung cancer that progressed on radiotherapy plus ipilimumab. The conserved cysteine and the conserved F or W are not part of the CDR3 here.

j_gene: TRBJ2-7
v_gene: TRBV4-2
CDR3aa: ASSYQQTADYEQY

j_gene: TRBJ1-2
v_gene: TRBV27
CDR3aa: ASSLTGGRYGYT

j_gene: TRBJ2-3
v_gene: TRBV7-3
CDR3aa: ASSPRFTHDSPDTQY

j_gene: TRBJ1-5
v_gene: TRBV7-2
CDR3aa: ASSSRGVGNQPQH

j_gene: TRBJ1-4
v_gene: TRBV9
CDR3aa: ASSVTGDPNEKLF

j_gene: TRBJ2-5
v_gene: TRBV10-3
CDR3aa: AISDGAGYQETQY

j_gene: TRBJ2-5
v_gene: TRBV4-2
CDR3aa: ASSQDRRETQY

j_gene: TRBJ1-5
v_gene: TRBV7-2
CDR3aa: ASSLDQDFNQPQH

j_gene: TRBJ1-1
v_gene: TRBV7-3
CDR3aa: ASSFQGRTEAF

j_gene: TRBJ1-1
v_gene: TRBV6-5
CDR3aa: ASSYVKIPNTEAF

j_gene: TRBJ2-7
v_gene: TRBV28
CDR3aa: ASSSAYEQY

j_gene: TRBJ2-1
v_gene: TRBV19
CDR3aa: ASNDVSYNEQF

j_gene: TRBJ1-5
v_gene: TRBV4-1
CDR3aa: ASSQETARRMPQH

j_gene: TRBJ2-4
v_gene: TRBV27
CDR3aa: ASSLSPDHRGLAKNIQY

j_gene: TRBJ2-1
v_gene: TRBV4-1
CDR3aa: ASSQAGGSSYNEQF

j_gene: TRBJ2-7
v_gene: TRBV7-9
CDR3aa: ASSSRQSYEQY

j_gene: TRBJ2-1
v_gene: TRBV7-2
CDR3aa: ASSPEGTGRYEQF

j_gene: TRBJ2-1
v_gene: TRBV20-1
CDR3aa: SARDRREQF

j_gene: TRBJ2-6
v_gene: TRBV30
CDR3aa: ALPGGSANVLT

j_gene: TRBJ1-2
v_gene: TRBV27
CDR3aa: ASSYSGDRNYGYT

j_gene: TRBJ1-6
v_gene: TRBV5-1
CDR3aa: ASSRQGYNSPLH

j_gene: TRBJ1-1
v_gene: TRBV9
CDR3aa: ASSVGHSNTEAF